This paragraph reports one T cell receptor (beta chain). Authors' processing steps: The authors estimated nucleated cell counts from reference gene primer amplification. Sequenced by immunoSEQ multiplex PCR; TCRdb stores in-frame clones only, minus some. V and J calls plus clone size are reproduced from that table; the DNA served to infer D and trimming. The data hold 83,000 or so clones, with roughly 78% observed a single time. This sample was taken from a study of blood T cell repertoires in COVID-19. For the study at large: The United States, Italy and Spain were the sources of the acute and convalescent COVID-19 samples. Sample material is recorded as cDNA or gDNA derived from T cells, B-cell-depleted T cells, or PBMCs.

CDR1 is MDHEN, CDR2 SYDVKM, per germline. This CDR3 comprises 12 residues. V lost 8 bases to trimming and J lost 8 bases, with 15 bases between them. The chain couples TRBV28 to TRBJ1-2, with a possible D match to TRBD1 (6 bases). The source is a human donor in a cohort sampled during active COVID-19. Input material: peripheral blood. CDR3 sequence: CASVTGLYGYTF. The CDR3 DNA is TGTGCCAGCGTTACAGGGTTATACGGCTACACCTTC.